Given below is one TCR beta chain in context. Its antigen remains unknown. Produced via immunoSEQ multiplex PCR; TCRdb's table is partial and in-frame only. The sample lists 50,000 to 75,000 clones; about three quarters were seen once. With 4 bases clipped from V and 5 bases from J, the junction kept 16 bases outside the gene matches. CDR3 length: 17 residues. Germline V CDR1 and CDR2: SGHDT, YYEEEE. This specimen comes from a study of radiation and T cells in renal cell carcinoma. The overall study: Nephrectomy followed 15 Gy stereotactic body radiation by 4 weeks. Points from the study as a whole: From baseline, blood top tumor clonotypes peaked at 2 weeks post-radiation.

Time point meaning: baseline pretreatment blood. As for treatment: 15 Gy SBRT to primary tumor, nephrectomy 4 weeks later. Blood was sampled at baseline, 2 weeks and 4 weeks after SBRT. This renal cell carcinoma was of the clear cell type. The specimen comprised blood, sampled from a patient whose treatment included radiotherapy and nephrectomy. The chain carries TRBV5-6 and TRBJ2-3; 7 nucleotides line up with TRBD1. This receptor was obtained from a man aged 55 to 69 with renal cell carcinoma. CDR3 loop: CASSVTGASPQGDTQYF. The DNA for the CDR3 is TGTGCCAGCAGCGTTACAGGGGCCTCCCCGCAAGGAGATACGCAGTATTTT.